A single T cell receptor (beta chain) is shown here with its context. It lacks a known antigen. One base away there is no much larger clone; base qualities are not given. The data derive from a study of cytomegalovirus exposure and HLA in healthy donors (dated by TCRdb to 2017 to 2019). Concerning the study at large: An earlier analysis of 587 of the donors reported about 260 Gb of sequence data and 90 million to 120 million unique TCR beta sequences obtained from around 190 million T cells. Roughly 290 gigabases of sequencing data and approximately 91 million unique TCR sequences made up an early release that covered approximately 620 HLA-typed donors. Of the roughly 420 genotyped donors, roughly 80% were placed in the genetic ancestry cluster associated with self-reported Caucasian donors. The study aimed to test whether cataloging public T cell receptors could reveal signatures of past pathogen exposure. The T cell repertoires of around 730 subjects were profiled by immunosequencing and related to cytomegalovirus serostatus. Along with the roughly 670-subject first cohort, a separate validation cohort of over a hundred different subjects was used. To predict cytomegalovirus infection status, the study brought together high-throughput TCR immunosequencing, statistical association of individual TCRs with disease status, and machine learning. In a later analysis, previously published TCR beta repertoires from 666 donors were re-analyzed and high-resolution HLA genotyping was added so that TCR occurrence patterns could be studied. Rather than drawing on any new phenotypic data, the later analysis identified candidate immune exposures from TCR beta sequences and the way those sequences occurred across donors. An earlier analysis of roughly 600 of the donors used high-throughput TCR beta sequencing to judge whether each TCR beta V gene segment behaved as functional or pseudogenic. Donor age, sex, ethnicity and CMV serostatus were compiled together with the repertoire data. A later genetic analysis used genome-wide SNP genotypes for about three fifths of the roughly 700 donors, treating that subset as a discovery cohort. All discovery cohort repertoires had been generated using a single sequencing platform. HLA typing covered class I and class II loci at four-digit resolution. The number of typed donors differed by locus: roughly 629-640 for A, B, C, DRB1 and DQB1; some 500 for DQA1; approximately 600 for DPA1; and 400 to 480 for DPB1. Because of strong linkage in the cohort, five DR-DQ haplotypes were treated as single units for association and clustering. On average, roughly 200,000 unique TCR beta nucleotide sequences were sequenced per donor among 300 to 500 genotyped donors of the cohort, with about 19% of those sequences being non-productive.

V loses 6 bases of germline sequence and J loses 3 bases, and the interval between the two ends is 12 bases. Reading from cysteine to phenylalanine, the CDR3 counts 14 amino acids. Only the CDR3 region is kept as DNA, spanning 42 bases read in frame from base 1. The germline V gene sets CDR1 to MDHEN and CDR2 to SYDVKM. Preparation of the library involved the immunoSEQ multiplex PCR assay. For the multiplex PCR, a mixture combining 60 forward primers for TCR Vbeta segments and 13 reverse primers for TCR Jbeta segments was used. The CDR3 region of rearranged TCR beta genes was amplified from genomic DNA by a multiplex PCR assay. The Illumina HiSeq System was used to sequence the amplified TCR beta libraries as 87-base-pair reads. In the authors' own workflow: Across the 600 to 700 repertoires, a later analysis counted tens of millions of unique TCR beta chains, approximately 10 million of which were shared by at least two donors. To remove PCR and sequencing errors, raw reads were error-corrected and collapsed into unique sequences using a nearest-neighbor algorithm that merged closely related sequences. Alignment of CDR3 sequences to IMGT reference sequences was used to assign V, D and J gene segments. Each retained sequence needed at least a six-nucleotide match to both a V gene segment and a J gene segment. A rearrangement was called productive if the CDR3 had no stop codons and remained in frame with V and J, and every other rearrangement was called non-productive. Following IMGT convention, CDR3 was defined as the stretch from the second conserved V-encoded cysteine up to the conserved J-encoded phenylalanine. Sequences without an unambiguous match to a single V gene segment were excluded from the earlier analysis of over 500 of the donors. An earlier analysis of around 600 of the donors classified V segments as functional when productive rearrangements were above 56.7% and as segregating when the standard deviation between donors was above 5%. A statistical classification framework was developed to diagnose cytomegalovirus status using the catalog of TCR beta chain sequences. A later analysis assigned V and J genes by comparing TCR nucleotide sequences with IMGT/GENE-DB human TR gene sequences. The TCRdist pipeline was used in a later analysis to assign CDR3 sequences and most-parsimonious VDJ recombination scenarios. In a later analysis, every TCR beta chain was defined by the combination of its CDR3 amino acid sequence and its V-gene family, and reads without a unique V-gene family were dropped. A later analysis removed several hundred highly shared, low-generation-probability nucleotide sequences to deal with suspected cross-contamination and a sequencing artifact. A later analysis calculated a clonal expansion index for each public chain from normalized within-repertoire ranks of inferred template counts. Generation probabilities in a later analysis came from a VDJ recombination model fitted to out-of-frame rearrangements, and those results were checked against IGoR. Hypergeometric tests were used in a later analysis to score TCR-TCR, TCR-HLA and TCR-CMV co-occurrence, with a repertoire-size bias correction applied to the TCR pairs. To estimate false discovery rates, a later analysis permuted the HLA or CMV assignments 20 times. In a later analysis, co-occurring TCRs were grouped using DBSCAN, with TCRdist sequence similarity added in when clustering inside HLA-allele-positive subsets. Repertoires with fewer than 30,000 or more than 120,000 public chains were left out of co-occurrence clustering, as were roughly five repertoires with anomalous nucleotide sharing. TCRdb obtained this table from immuneACCESS and retained in-frame rearrangements with V and J assigned. These tables miss some clones; where compared with another copy, unresolved V genes account for less than half of the shortfall, and the remainder is unexplained. From that table come the V and J calls and clone size; the DNA was used to work out D and trimming. The sample yields about 130,000 clones; approximately 78% were counted once. The ten largest clones represent approximately 1.6% of the sample.

The full study reports these points: The authors suggested that the approach could potentially be extended to other disease states and immunological phenotypes. In an earlier analysis of fewer than 700 of the donors, most TCR beta V segments appeared in productive rearrangements about 90% or about 30% of the time, broadly matching IMGT annotations. Because HLA typing was unavailable for some donors at each locus, only the typed subset was used in association tests. In a later analysis, TCR association rates were found to vary across HLA loci, with the most associated TCRs seen for DRB1 alleles and the fewest for HLA-C alleles. Most TCR sequences were observed very rarely across donors, whereas some public TCRs were present in many individuals. Because the 87-base-pair reads could not distinguish some IMGT-functional V segments, including TRBV6-2 and TRBV6-3, those segments were excluded. A further reported finding was that TCR beta sequences accurately predicted the HLA-A and HLA-B alleles for most subjects in the first cohort. Correlated functional status among segregating V segments might reflect linkage disequilibrium, but an unknown experimental factor could not be ruled out. Immune exposure information for the cohort was limited to CMV serostatus. At a false discovery rate of 0.05, a later analysis linked under 20,000 TCR beta sequences to specific HLA alleles. According to a later analysis, parvovirus B19, influenza, CMV and Epstein-Barr virus appeared linked to several top co-occurrence clusters. Assigning TCR associations to individual alleles was difficult when HLA alleles, especially DR and DQ, strongly co-occurred. Sequencing depth was assumed to be roughly uniform across donors in the presence/absence analyses, though that assumption may not hold. In this cohort, only TCR beta chains were sequenced, and detectable features were limited by the absence of alpha or paired-chain data. In vitro tests confirmed that three of the cytomegalovirus-associated TCR beta chains recognize cytomegalovirus antigens. According to a later genetic analysis, donors in an Asian-associated ancestry cluster had fewer N-insertions in productive TCRs than the approximately 630-donor mean. A later genetic analysis associated a missense DCLRE1C variant with V-gene and J-gene trimming of TCR beta chains, and an independent cohort replicated the association. A group of highly shared sequence variants was considered likely to be a technical artifact of the sequencing pipeline. In both the original and validation cohorts, the classifier was reported to diagnose cytomegalovirus status with high specificity and sensitivity. According to a later analysis, most CMV-associated TCR beta chains appeared to be HLA-restricted, and the HLA associations seemed to be driven largely by CMV exposure. Compared with equally common non-associated chains, HLA-associated TCR beta chains in a later analysis were more clonally expanded and had lower generation probabilities. Over 15 rarely observed V segments, including chromosome 9 orphons, were excluded from the earlier analysis of approximately 500 of the donors because counts were too low. The study listed around 160 TCR beta chains as associated with cytomegalovirus.

The cohort was made up of 500 to 850 healthy bone marrow donors. At the time of sampling, all cohort members were nominally healthy, though unrecorded immune exposures were likely present. The donor tested CMV seronegative and was one of the 352 seronegative cohort members. A peripheral blood sample was collected from each donor, and TCR beta sequencing was performed on peripheral blood mononuclear cells. The Qiagen DNeasy Blood Extraction Kit was used to extract genomic DNA from the blood cell samples. The specimen was PBMCs. The rearrangement joined TRBV28 to TRBJ1-3; no D segment can be confidently identified. The receptor was derived from a female donor in good health and CMV-seronegative. The nucleotides read TGTGCCAGCAGGGGCGCGCACCATGGAAACACCATATATTTT. Translated, this gives CASRGAHHGNTIYF.